This T cell receptor (beta chain) was captured in a study of T cells in Graves' hyperthyroidism and ophthalmopathy. This clonotype came up many times. Regions amplified from RNA transcripts were the TCR beta CDR3 regions. The HTBI primer set was used in a first-round RT-PCR of the TCR CDR3. From the multiplex PCR reads, TCRdb called clonotypes with MiXCR, one entry per CDR3 protein. The sample holds hundreds of thousands of distinct CDR3 sequences, approximately 14% seen once. This CDR3 comprises 15 residues. The junction had 5 bases not matched to a gene; V was cut back by 4 bases and J by 5 bases. Germline loops: CDR1 MDHEN, CDR2 SYDVKM. Those patients with uncontrolled infection, other autoimmune disease, pregnancy or lactation were excluded. Source material for PBMCs was roughly 10 ml fresh peripheral blood.

The receptor's source is a woman aged 18-29 years with Graves' hyperthyroidism. Sequenced material: blood. This rearrangement joins TRBV28 to TRBJ2-2, with 9 bases fitting TRBD1. This chain's CDR3 is CASSYGDRVTGELFF. CDR3 DNA: TGTGCCAGCAGTTACGGGGACAGGGTAACCGGGGAGCTGTTTTTT. Supplemented by reference TRBV28 and TRBJ2-2, the full variable domain reads DVKVTQSSRYLVKRTGEKVFLECVQDMDHENMFWYRQDPGLGLRLIYFSYDVKMKEKGDIPEGYSVSREKKERFSLILESASTNQTSMYLCASSYGDRVTGELFFGEGSRLTVL.